This T cell receptor beta chain emerged from a study of a mutant IDH1 vaccine in newly diagnosed glioma (dated by TCRdb to about 2021). With respect to the entire study: Patients were given eight vaccinations, in weeks 1, 3, 5, 7, 11, 15, 19 and 23, which matched visits V03 through V10. In the chemotherapy-containing groups, vaccination started alongside temozolomide cycles, whereas in patients who had radiotherapy alone it started 4-6 weeks after radiotherapy. Of the 25 to 40 treated patients, approximately 62% were male and around 40% were female, and the mean age was around 40 years. Before enrollment, patients had received standard therapy of radiotherapy alone, temozolomide alone, or radiochemotherapy with temozolomide; most received the combination. Six visits were used for peripheral blood collection: V03 (baseline), V05, V07, V10, V12 and V13. For exploratory analyses, longitudinal TCRB deep sequencing was carried out in some 25 treated patients wherever samples were available. Overall results and qualifications from the work: Immune responses induced by the vaccine were seen in over 80% of patients across multiple MHC alleles. The authors stated that sample limitations prevented analyses of patient blood samples from being reproduced. Pseudoprogression seemed to be unrelated to changes in the top peripheral T cell clonotypes found by TCRB sequencing. Availability determined which PBMC samples were chosen for TCRB deep sequencing.

This clone came up once. Its recognized antigen is unknown. Per-base qualities were not stored, and no clone one base away is much larger. Libraries were made using the immunoSEQ multiplex PCR assay. The hsTCRB Kit was used according to the manufacturer's protocol to amplify rearranged TCR beta chain sequences. Sequencing of TCRB libraries was carried out on an Illumina MiSeq. Per the source publication's procedure: The proprietary platform of the kit vendor was used for demultiplexing, trimming and gene mapping. In its TCRdb copy, this immuneACCESS table keeps in-frame sequences only and misses some clones. Where compared with another copy, unresolved V genes explain less than half of these, and the others have no known cause. V and J calls and clone size are those listed in that table; D and trimming were worked out from the DNA. The sample includes 45,000 to 60,000 clones, with 78% observed a single time. The ten largest clones capture around 4.9% of the sample.

The germline ends are 9 bases apart after V is trimmed by 5 bases and J by 4 bases. From its cysteine to its phenylalanine, the CDR3 spans 13 amino acids. Of all the DNA, just the CDR3 is kept, 39 bases in frame from base 1. The CDR1 and CDR2 encoded by the germline V gene are MNHEY and SVGAGI. Interpreted using the paper, the time point label stands for: week 5, during vaccination. A 20-mer mutant IDH1 peptide at 300 micrograms in Montanide made up each vaccine dose, which was injected subcutaneously together with topical imiquimod. Donors had newly diagnosed WHO grade 3 or 4 IDH1-mutant astrocytomas with loss of nuclear ATRX. The samples were drawn from NOA16, a multicentre, single-arm, open-label phase I trial in Germany that tested a mutant IDH1 peptide vaccine in humans for the first time. The DNeasy Blood and Tissue Kit was used to extract genomic DNA from EDTA blood for TCRB sequencing.

This TCR was recovered from a man aged 45-65 years with glioma. This sample comprised PBMCs, obtained from a glioma patient whose treatment included an IDH1 peptide vaccine. Rearrangement joined TRBV6-5 to TRBJ1-5, with no confident D gene call. The DNA sequence is as follows: TGTGCCAGCAGTACCGGGTCTAATCAGCCCCAGCATTTT. It is translated as CASSTGSNQPQHF.